This TCR beta chain was captured by sequencing in a study of blood T cells in healthy people across ages. Study observations and caveats: Long-lived donors carried more naive CD4+ cells and greater diversity than aged donors. A strong correlation was found between TCR beta diversity and the percentage of naive T cells. Because donor CMV status was unknown, expanded clonotype changes were possibly confounded.

With a J-beta primer mix and a sample-barcoded 5' primer, a second PCR ran about 7 to 12 cycles. One entry per CDR3 protein, called by TCRdb with MiXCR from the 5' RACE reads. The sample consists of 1,800,000 or so distinct CDR3 sequences, about 39% of them appearing once. This clonotype was recorded once. Its antigen is still unknown. CDR1 is ENHRY and CDR2 is SYGVKD in the germline V gene. Trimming removed 5 bases from V and 6 bases from J, with 22 bases in between. The CDR3 spans 16 residues. This sequence was found in a human donor in good health. The V call is TRBV10-3, the J call TRBJ1-1; no clear D. The source material was blood. The CDR3 spells CAISHTREGVDAEAFF. The DNA for the CDR3 is TGTGCCATCAGTCACACAAGGGAGGGAGTTGACGCTGAAGCTTTCTTT.